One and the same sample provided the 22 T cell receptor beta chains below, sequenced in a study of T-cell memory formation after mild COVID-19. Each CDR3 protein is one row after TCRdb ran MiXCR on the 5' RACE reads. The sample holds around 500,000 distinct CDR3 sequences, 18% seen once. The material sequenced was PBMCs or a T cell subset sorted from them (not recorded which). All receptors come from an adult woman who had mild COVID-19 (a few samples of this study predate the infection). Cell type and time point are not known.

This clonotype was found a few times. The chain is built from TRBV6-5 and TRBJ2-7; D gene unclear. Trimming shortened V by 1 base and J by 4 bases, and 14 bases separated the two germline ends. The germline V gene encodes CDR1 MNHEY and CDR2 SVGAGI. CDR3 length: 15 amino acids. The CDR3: CASSYLIGAGYEQYF. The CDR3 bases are TGTGCCAGCAGTTACTTGATAGGTGCCGGTTACGAGCAGTACTTC.

CDR3 sequence (DNA): TGTGCCAGCAGTCAGGGCGGGAGTTACTCCTACAATGAGCAGTTCTTC. Amino acid sequence: CASSQGGSYSYNEQFF. The chain joins TRBV12-3 or TRBV12-4 to TRBJ2-1; 7 bases are a match to TRBD2. This CDR3 is 16 amino acids long. V shed 5 bases, J shed 0 bases, and the junction held 7 bases outside the gene matches.

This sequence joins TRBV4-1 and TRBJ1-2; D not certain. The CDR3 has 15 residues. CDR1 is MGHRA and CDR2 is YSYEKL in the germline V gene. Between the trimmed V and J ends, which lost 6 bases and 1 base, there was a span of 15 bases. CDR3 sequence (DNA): TGCGCCAGCAGTTTGGACGGATCGATTAACTATGGCTACACCTTC. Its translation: CASSLDGSINYGYTF.

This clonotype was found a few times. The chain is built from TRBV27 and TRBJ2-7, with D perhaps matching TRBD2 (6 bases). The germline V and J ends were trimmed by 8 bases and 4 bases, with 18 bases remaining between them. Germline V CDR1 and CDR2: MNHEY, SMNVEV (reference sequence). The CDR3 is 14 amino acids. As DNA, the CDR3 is TGTGCCAGCCGTCCAAGCGCGGGACCGTACGAGCAGTACTTC. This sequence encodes CASRPSAGPYEQYF.

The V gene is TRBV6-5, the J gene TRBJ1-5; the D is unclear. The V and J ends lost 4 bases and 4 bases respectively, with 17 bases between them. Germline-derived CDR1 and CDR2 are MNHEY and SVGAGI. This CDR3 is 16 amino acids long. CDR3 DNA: TGTGCCAGCAGTTCTGGGCCCAGCCCACCAAATCAGCCCCAGCATTTT. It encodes CASSSGPSPPNQPQHF.

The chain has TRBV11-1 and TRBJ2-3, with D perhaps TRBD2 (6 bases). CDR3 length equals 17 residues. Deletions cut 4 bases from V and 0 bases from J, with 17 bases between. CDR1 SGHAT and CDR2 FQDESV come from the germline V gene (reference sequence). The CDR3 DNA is TGTGCCAGCAGCTACCCGAGTGGGGGGATAAGCACAGATACGCAGTATTTT. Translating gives CASSYPSGGISTDTQYF.

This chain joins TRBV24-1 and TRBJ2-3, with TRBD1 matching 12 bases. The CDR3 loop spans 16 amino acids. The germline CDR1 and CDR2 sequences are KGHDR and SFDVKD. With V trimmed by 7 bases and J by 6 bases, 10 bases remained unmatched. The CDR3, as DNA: TGTGCCACCAGCCTCCTTGGGACAGGGGGCTACGATACGCAGTATTTT. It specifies CATSLLGTGGYDTQYF.

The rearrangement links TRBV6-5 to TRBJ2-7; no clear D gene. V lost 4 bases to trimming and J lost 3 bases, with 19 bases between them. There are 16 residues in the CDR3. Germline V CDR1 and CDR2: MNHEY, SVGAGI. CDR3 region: CASSSPSDGHFYEQYF. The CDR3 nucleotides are TGTGCCAGCAGTTCCCCCAGCGACGGCCATTTCTACGAGCAGTACTTC.

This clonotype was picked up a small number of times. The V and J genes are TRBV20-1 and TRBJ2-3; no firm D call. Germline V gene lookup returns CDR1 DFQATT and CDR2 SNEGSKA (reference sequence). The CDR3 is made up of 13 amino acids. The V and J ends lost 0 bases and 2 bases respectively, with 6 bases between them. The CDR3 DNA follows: TGCAGTGCTAGAGATTCCACCACAGATACGCAGTATTTT. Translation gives CSARDSTTDTQYF.

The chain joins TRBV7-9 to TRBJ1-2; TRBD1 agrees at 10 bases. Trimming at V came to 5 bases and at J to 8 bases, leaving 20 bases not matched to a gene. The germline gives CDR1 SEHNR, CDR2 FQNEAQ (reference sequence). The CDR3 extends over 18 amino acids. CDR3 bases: TGTGCCAGCAGCGGCTATGGGACAGGGGAAGGCTGGGGGAGCGGCTACACCTTC. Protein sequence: CASSGYGTGEGWGSGYTF.

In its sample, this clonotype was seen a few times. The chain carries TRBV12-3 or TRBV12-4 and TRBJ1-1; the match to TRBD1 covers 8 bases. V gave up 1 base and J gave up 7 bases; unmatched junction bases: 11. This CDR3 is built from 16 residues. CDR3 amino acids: CASSLVPGQVLSEAFF. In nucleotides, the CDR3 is TGTGCCAGCAGTTTAGTCCCGGGACAGGTTTTAAGTGAAGCTTTCTTT.

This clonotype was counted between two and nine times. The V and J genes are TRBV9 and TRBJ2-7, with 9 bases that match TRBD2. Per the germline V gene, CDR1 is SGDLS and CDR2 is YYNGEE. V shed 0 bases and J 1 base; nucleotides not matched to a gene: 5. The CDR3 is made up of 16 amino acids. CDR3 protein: CASSVGLAGASYEQYF. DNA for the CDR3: TGTGCCAGCAGCGTAGGGTTAGCGGGAGCATCCTACGAGCAGTACTTC.

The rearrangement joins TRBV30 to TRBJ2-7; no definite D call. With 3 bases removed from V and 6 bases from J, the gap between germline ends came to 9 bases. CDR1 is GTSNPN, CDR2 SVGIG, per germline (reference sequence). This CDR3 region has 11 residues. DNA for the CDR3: TGTGCCTGGAGCCAAAAGTTCGAGCAGTACTTC. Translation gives CAWSQKFEQYF.

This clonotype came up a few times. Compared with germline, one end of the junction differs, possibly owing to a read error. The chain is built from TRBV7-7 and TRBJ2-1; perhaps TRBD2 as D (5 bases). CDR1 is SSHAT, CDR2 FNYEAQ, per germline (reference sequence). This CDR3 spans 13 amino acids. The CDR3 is CASSLDLYNEQFF. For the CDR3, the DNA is TGTGCTAGCAGCTTGGACTTATACAATGAGCAGTTCTTC.

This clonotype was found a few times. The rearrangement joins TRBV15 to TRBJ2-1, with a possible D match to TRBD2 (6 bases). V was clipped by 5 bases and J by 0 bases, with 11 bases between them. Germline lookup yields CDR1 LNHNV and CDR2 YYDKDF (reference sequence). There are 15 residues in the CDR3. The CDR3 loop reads CATSGGISSYNEQFF. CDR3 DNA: TGTGCCACCAGCGGGGGGATTAGCTCCTACAATGAGCAGTTCTTC.

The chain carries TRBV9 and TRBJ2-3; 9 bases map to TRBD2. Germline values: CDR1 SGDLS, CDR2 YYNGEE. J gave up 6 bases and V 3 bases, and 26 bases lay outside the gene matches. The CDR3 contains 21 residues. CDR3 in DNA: TGTGCCAGCAGCGACGACCCGGAACGGGGTAGGGGGACTAGCAAAGCGGATACGCAGTATTTT. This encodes CASSDDPERGRGTSKADTQYF. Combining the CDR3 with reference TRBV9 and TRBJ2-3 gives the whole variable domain DSGVTQTPKHLITATGQRVTLRCSPRSGDLSVYWYQQSLDQGLQFLIQYYNGEERAKGNILERFSAQQFPDLHSELNLSSLELGDSALYFCASSDDPERGRGTSKADTQYFGPGTRLTVL.

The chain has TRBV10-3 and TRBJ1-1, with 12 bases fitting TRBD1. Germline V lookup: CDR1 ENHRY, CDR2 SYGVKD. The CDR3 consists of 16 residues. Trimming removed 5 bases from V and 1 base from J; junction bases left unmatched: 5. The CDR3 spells CAISPGQGARNTEAFF. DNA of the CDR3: TGTGCCATCAGTCCGGGACAGGGGGCGCGGAACACTGAAGCTTTCTTT.

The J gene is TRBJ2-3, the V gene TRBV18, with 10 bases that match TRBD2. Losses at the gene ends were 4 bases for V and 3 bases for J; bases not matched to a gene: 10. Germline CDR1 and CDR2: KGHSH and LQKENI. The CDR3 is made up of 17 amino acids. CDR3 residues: CASSLTTSGQGTDTQYF. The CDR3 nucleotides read TGTGCCAGCTCACTGACGACTAGCGGGCAAGGGACAGATACGCAGTATTTT.

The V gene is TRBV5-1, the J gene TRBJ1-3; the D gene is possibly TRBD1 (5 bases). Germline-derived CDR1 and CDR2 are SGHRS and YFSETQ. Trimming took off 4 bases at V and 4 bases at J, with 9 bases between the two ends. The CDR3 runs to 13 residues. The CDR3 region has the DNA TGCGCCAGCAGCGACAGCAACGGAAACACCATATATTTT. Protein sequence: CASSDSNGNTIYF. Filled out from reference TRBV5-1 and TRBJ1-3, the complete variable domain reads KAGVTQTPRYLIKTRGQQVTLSCSPISGHRSVSWYQQTPGQGLQFLFEYFSETQRNKGNFPGRFSGRQFSNSRSEMNVSTLELGDSALYLCASSDSNGNTIYFGEGSWLTVV.

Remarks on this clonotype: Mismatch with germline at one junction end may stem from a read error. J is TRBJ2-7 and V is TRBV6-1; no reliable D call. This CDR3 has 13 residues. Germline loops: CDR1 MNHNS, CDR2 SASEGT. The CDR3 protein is CASGEIRDYEQYF. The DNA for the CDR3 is TGTGCCAGCGGTGAAATAAGGGACTACGAGCAGTACTTC.

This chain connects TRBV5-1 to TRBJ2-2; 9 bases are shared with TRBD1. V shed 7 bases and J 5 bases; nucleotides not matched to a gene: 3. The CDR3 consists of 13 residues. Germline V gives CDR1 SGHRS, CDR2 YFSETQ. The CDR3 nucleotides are TGCGCCAGCTGGACAGGGGTAACCGGGGAGCTGTTTTTT. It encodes CASWTGVTGELFF.

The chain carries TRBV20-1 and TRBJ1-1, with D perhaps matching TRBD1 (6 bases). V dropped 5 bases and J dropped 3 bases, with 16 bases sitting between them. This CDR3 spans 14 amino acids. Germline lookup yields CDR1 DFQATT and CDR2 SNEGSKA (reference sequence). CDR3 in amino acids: CSAQTGGRHTEAFF. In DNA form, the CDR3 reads TGCAGTGCTCAGACGGGGGGGCGTCACACTGAAGCTTTCTTT.